This record looks at one T cell receptor (beta chain) sequence and its context. Its cognate antigen is unknown. V shed 1 base and J shed 5 bases, with 8 bases lying between them. This CDR3 comprises 14 residues. Germline CDR1 LGHDT, CDR2 YNNKEL (reference sequence). The data derive from a study of blood T cells in healthy people across ages. Findings and caveats of the study: It was held that the diversity estimates obtained from one million T cells were underestimates.

With a J-beta primer mix and a sample-barcoded 5' primer, a second PCR ran 7 to 11 cycles. TCRdb re-called the 5' RACE reads through MiXCR, storing one row per CDR3 protein. The sample has 700,000 to 900,000 distinct CDR3 sequences; approximately 53% are singletons. The sequence derives from a man aged 80 or over in good health. This rearrangement joins TRBV3-1 to TRBJ1-4; D unresolved. The sample was blood. CDR3 region: CASSQAKGNEKLFF. CDR3 nucleotide sequence: TGTGCCAGCAGCCAAGCGAAGGGCAATGAAAAACTGTTTTTT.